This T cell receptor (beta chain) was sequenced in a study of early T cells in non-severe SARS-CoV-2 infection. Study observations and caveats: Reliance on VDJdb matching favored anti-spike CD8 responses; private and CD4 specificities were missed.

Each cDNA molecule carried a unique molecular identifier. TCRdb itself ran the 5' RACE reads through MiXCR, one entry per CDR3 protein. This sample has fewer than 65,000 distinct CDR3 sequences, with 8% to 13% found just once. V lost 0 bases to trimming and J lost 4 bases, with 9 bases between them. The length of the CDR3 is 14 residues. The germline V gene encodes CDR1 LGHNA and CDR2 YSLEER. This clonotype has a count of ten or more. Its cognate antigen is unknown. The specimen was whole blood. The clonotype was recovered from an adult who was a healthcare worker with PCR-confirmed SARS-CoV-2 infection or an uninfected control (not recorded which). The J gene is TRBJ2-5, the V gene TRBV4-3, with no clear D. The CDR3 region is CASSQDWAAETQYF. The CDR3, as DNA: TGCGCCAGCAGCCAAGATTGGGCAGCAGAGACCCAGTACTTC.